This entry lists 12 T cell receptor beta chains sequenced from one sample in a study of identical twins. Via MiXCR, TCRdb re-called the 5' RACE reads, giving one row per CDR3 protein. The sample includes hundreds of thousands of distinct CDR3 sequences, over 8.5% seen only once; the top ten take 7% to 8.5%. These records were also assigned to another study, of yellow fever vaccine responses in identical twins.

Input material: CD8+ T cells sorted from blood. These TCRs come from a woman aged 18-29 years in good health.

This clonotype has a count of ten or more. The chain is built from TRBV4-2 and TRBJ2-7; either TRBD1 or TRBD2 may supply D (6 bases each). From germline, CDR1 is LGHNA and CDR2 YNFKEQ. The V gene lost 1 base and the J gene lost 2 bases, with 12 bases spanning the gap. The CDR3 has 15 amino acids. CDR3 protein: CASSQGGDTAYEQYF. DNA for the CDR3: TGTGCCAGCAGCCAAGGGGGGGACACGGCCTACGAGCAGTACTTC.

This clonotype was recorded at least ten times. The gene calls are TRBV6-1 and TRBJ1-1; TRBD1 might be the D (6 bases). The V gene's germline CDR1 is MNHNS and CDR2 SASEGT. CDR3 length: 13 amino acids. Trimming removed 6 bases at V and 6 bases at J, with 14 bases between. DNA of the CDR3: TGTGCCAGCAGGATCGGGGGCGAGGCTGAAGCTTTCTTT. Amino acids: CASRIGGEAEAFF.

This clonotype was found many times. The V call is TRBV4-3, the J call TRBJ2-1; 12 nucleotides line up with TRBD2. The trim removed 0 bases at V and 8 bases at J, leaving 8 bases unmatched. This CDR3 has 17 amino acids. The germline V gene has CDR1 LGHNA and CDR2 YSLEER. CDR3 in DNA: TGCGCCAGCAGCCAAGATCCCCCTAGCGGGAGGGCCCATGAGCAGTTCTTC. Protein: CASSQDPPSGRAHEQFF.

The chain employs TRBV13 and TRBJ2-7; 7 nucleotides match TRBD1. This CDR3 spans 13 amino acids. The V and J ends lost 4 bases and 4 bases, in that order; junction bases with no gene match: 4. CDR1 and CDR2 from the germline V gene are PRHDT and FYEKMQ (reference sequence). Here the CDR3 reads CASSSLQGYEQYF. CDR3 in DNA: TGTGCCAGCAGCTCACTACAGGGGTACGAGCAGTACTTC.

This clonotype was counted ten times or more. The V gene is TRBV12-3 or TRBV12-4, the J gene TRBJ2-4; D is perhaps TRBD2 (5 bases). Trimming pared 3 bases from V and 3 bases from J, leaving 6 bases between. The CDR3 spans 13 residues. The DNA for the CDR3 is TGTGCCAGCAGTTTTAGCGACAAAAACATTCAGTACTTC. It is translated as CASSFSDKNIQYF.

This clonotype was detected many times. This chain joins TRBV28 and TRBJ2-2; D is possibly TRBD2 (5 bases). Germline CDR1 and CDR2: MDHEN and SYDVKM. The V end was cut by 2 bases, the J end by 0 bases, with 7 bases between. The CDR3 length is 15 residues. CDR3 protein: CASSLLGANTGELFF. The CDR3 region has the DNA TGTGCCAGCAGTTTACTGGGAGCGAACACCGGGGAGCTGTTTTTT.

This clonotype was detected many times. The chain recombines TRBV6-8 with TRBJ2-3, with 10 bases aligning to TRBD2. This CDR3 is 16 amino acids long. V shed 5 bases and J 1 base; nucleotides not matched to a gene: 6. Germline CDR1 is MNHGY and CDR2 is SAAAGT. CDR3 coding DNA: TGTGCCAGCAGTCCCCCTAGCGGGGGCCGCACAGATACGCAGTATTTT. It is translated as CASSPPSGGRTDTQYF.

This clonotype was seen many times. This chain links TRBV20-1 with TRBJ2-7, with 8 bases fitting TRBD2. Germline-derived CDR1 and CDR2 are DFQATT and SNEGSKA (reference sequence). Trimming cost V 1 base and J 3 bases; bases outside gene matches: 5. This CDR3 has 14 residues. The CDR3 DNA follows: TGCAGTGCTAGAGGGCTAGCGGGTTACTACGAGCAGTACTTC. It codes for CSARGLAGYYEQYF.

The chain is built from TRBV20-1 and TRBJ1-5; the D gene is possibly TRBD1 (5 bases). The germline gives CDR1 DFQATT, CDR2 SNEGSKA (reference sequence). Trimming removed 0 bases from V and 3 bases from J, with 15 bases in between. CDR3 length: 16 residues. The DNA of the CDR3 is TGCAGTGCTAGAGATCTTAGGGACGGATACAATCAGCCCCAGCATTTT. The encoded protein is CSARDLRDGYNQPQHF.

This clonotype was recorded many times. This sequence joins TRBV29-1 and TRBJ2-7, with 7 bases matching TRBD1. CDR3 size: 15 residues. Germline lookup yields CDR1 SQVTM and CDR2 ANQGSEA. J was trimmed by 2 bases and V by 5 bases; bases with no gene match: 12. The CDR3 DNA follows: TGCAGCGTTAACCTCCTTGAGGGACAGCCCTACGAGCAGTACTTC. The encoded protein is CSVNLLEGQPYEQYF.

J is TRBJ2-3 and V is TRBV6-5; tentative D call: TRBD2 (6 bases). This CDR3 has 15 residues. Germline lookup yields CDR1 MNHEY and CDR2 SVGAGI. The V end was cut by 2 bases, the J end by 5 bases, with 14 bases between. This chain's CDR3 is CASSYVSGRIDTQYF. CDR3 in DNA: TGTGCCAGCAGTTACGTTAGCGGTCGTATAGATACGCAGTATTTT.

Notes on this clonotype: The junction does not match germline at one end; this may be a read error. The rearrangement links TRBV4-1 to TRBJ2-1, with D perhaps matching TRBD1 (5 bases). The CDR3 is 13 amino acids. CDR1 is MGHRA and CDR2 is YSYEKL in the germline V gene. CDR3 bases: TGTGCCAGGAGCCCCGGGCTAGGGGCTGAGCAGTTCTTC. It is translated as CARSPGLGAEQFF.